Below, 10 T cell receptor beta chains from the same sample are listed, as sequenced in a study of blood T cell repertoires in COVID-19. Here immunoSEQ multiplex PCR was the method, and the copy in TCRdb shows in-frame clones only, minus some. The sample has tens of thousands of clones, under 85% seen once; the top ten hold 12%. The sequenced sample consisted of peripheral blood. These receptors all come from a human donor in a cohort sampled during active COVID-19.

The CDR3 region is CASGVEGRGKETQYF. CDR3 nucleotides: TGTGCCAGTGGCGTTGAGGGCAGGGGAAAAGAGACCCAGTACTTC. The chain uses TRBV19 and TRBJ2-5; maybe TRBD1 (6 bases). CDR3 size: 15 residues. The V end was cut by 8 bases, the J end by 3 bases, with 19 bases between. Per the germline V gene, CDR1 is LNHDA and CDR2 is SQIVND (reference sequence).

The chain couples TRBV28 to TRBJ2-2; TRBD2 is a possible D gene (6 bases). The CDR3 extends over 16 amino acids. Germline V lookup: CDR1 MDHEN, CDR2 SYDVKM. V was clipped by 6 bases and J by 6 bases, with 20 bases between them. The CDR3 spells CASSPPPGGSSGELFF. DNA for the CDR3: TGTGCCAGCAGCCCCCCTCCCGGGGGTTCGTCCGGGGAGCTGTTTTTT. The variable domain in full, with the rest retrieved from reference TRBV28 and TRBJ2-2, is DVKVTQSSRYLVKRTGEKVFLECVQDMDHENMFWYRQDPGLGLRLIYFSYDVKMKEKGDIPEGYSVSREKKERFSLILESASTNQTSMYLCASSPPPGGSSGELFFGEGSRLTVL.

The chain recombines TRBV10-3 with TRBJ1-2; D not resolved. The germline V gene has CDR1 ENHRY and CDR2 SYGVKD. Trimming shortened V by 0 bases and J by 1 base, and 6 bases separated the two germline ends. CDR3 length equals 14 residues. The CDR3 region is CAISESSGNYGYTF. DNA for the CDR3: TGTGCCATCAGTGAGTCGAGCGGTAACTATGGCTACACCTTC.

The genes are TRBV7-9 and TRBJ1-1; no clear D gene. The CDR3 sequence is 14 residues long. V lost 1 base and J 9 bases, leaving 15 bases between the germline ends. Germline V CDR1 and CDR2: SEHNR, FQNEAQ (reference sequence). CDR3 in DNA: TGTGCCAGCAGCTTAGAGTTCCGGGAGAGGCAAGCTTTCTTT. It encodes CASSLEFRERQAFF.

This chain connects TRBV5-1 to TRBJ2-2; perhaps TRBD1 as D (5 bases). There are 14 residues in the CDR3. Germline lookup yields CDR1 SGHRS and CDR2 YFSETQ. The V and J ends lost 6 bases and 5 bases respectively, with 14 bases between them. The CDR3: CASNNRIGTGELFF. CDR3 DNA sequence: TGCGCCAGCAACAACAGGATCGGAACCGGGGAGCTGTTTTTT.

V gene TRBV28 combines with J gene TRBJ2-1; D may be TRBD2 (6 bases). V shed 8 bases and J shed 6 bases, with 20 bases lying between them. There are 15 residues in the CDR3. CDR1 is MDHEN and CDR2 is SYDVKM in the germline V gene. As DNA, the CDR3 is TGTGCCAGCGATAGTAGCCCGGGACTTAGCAATGAGCAGTTCTTC. It is translated as CASDSSPGLSNEQFF.

The chain recombines TRBV5-1 with TRBJ1-6; D may be TRBD1 (6 bases). The CDR3 spans 15 residues. Germline CDR1 and CDR2: SGHRS and YFSETQ. V was cut by 0 bases and J by 7 bases, with 11 bases left in between. CDR3 bases: TGCGCCAGCAGCTTGGGTCAGGGACAAAATTCACCCCTCCACTTT. It is translated as CASSLGQGQNSPLHF.

The chain joins TRBV7-9 to TRBJ2-3; 7 nucleotides align to TRBD2. The germline V gene has CDR1 SEHNR and CDR2 FQNEAQ (reference sequence). V lost 4 bases, J lost 1 base, and 2 bases stayed unmatched. The CDR3 is 14 residues long. CDR3 nucleotide sequence: TGTGCCAGCAGCTCTGCGGGGGGCACAGATACGCAGTATTTT. Protein sequence: CASSSAGGTDTQYF.

J is TRBJ2-1 and V is TRBV4-1; D possibly corresponds to TRBD1 (6 bases). V was trimmed by 7 bases and J by 7 bases, leaving 14 bases between them. The CDR3 runs to 13 residues. CDR1 is MGHRA, CDR2 YSYEKL, per germline. The CDR3 DNA is TGCGCCAGCATGGGGCACAGGGCAAATGAGCAGTTCTTC. It is translated as CASMGHRANEQFF.

The chain joins TRBV7-8 to TRBJ1-2, with D uncertain. Trimming removed 5 bases at V and 3 bases at J, with 7 bases between. The CDR3 covers 12 residues. The germline CDR1 and CDR2 sequences are SGHVS and FQNEAQ. For the CDR3, the DNA is TGTGCCAGCAGCCAGGAGCACTATGGCTACACCTTC. This gives the protein CASSQEHYGYTF. Together with reference TRBV7-8 and TRBJ1-2, the CDR3 gives the full variable domain: GAGVSQSPRYKVAKRGQDVALRCDPISGHVSLFWYQQALGQGPEFLTYFQNEAQLDKSGLPSDRFFAERPEGSVSTLKIQRTQQEDSAVYLCASSQEHYGYTFGSGTRLTVV.